The rows below give T cell receptor beta chains drawn from one sample of a study of cytomegalovirus exposure and HLA in healthy donors. The assay was immunoSEQ multiplex PCR, and TCRdb's table has in-frame clones only and misses some. The table includes 150,000 to 200,000 clones, around 85% detected once. Sequencing input: PBMCs. All receptors derive from a man between 18 and 35 years old in good health and CMV-seropositive. Each CDR3 is given with its conserved first and last residue. Each record gives: D gene, J gene, V gene, clone size, CDR3 DNA, CDR3 protein. D genes are given only for firm matches. Clone size is shown for a subset of rows, as once, few, many or a class of expanded clone.

d_call: -
j_call: TRBJ1-4
v_call: TRBV28
clone_size: -
cdr3_nt: TGTGCCAGCAGTCTTTACACCCCCCCTAATGAAAAACTGTTTTTT
cdr3_aa: CASSLYTPPNEKLFF

d_call: TRBD1
j_call: TRBJ1-2
v_call: TRBV28
clone_size: once
cdr3_nt: TGTGCCAGCAGTCGACAGGGAAAGGGGTATGGCTACACCTTC
cdr3_aa: CASSRQGKGYGYTF

d_call: -
j_call: TRBJ2-7
v_call: TRBV11-3
clone_size: -
cdr3_nt: TGTGCCAGCAGCTCAGACCCTTTTAGCTACGAGCAGTACTTC
cdr3_aa: CASSSDPFSYEQYF

d_call: TRBD2
j_call: TRBJ2-2
v_call: TRBV6-6
clone_size: once
cdr3_nt: TGTGCCAGCGATTCGGCTAGCGGGGCCAACACCGGGGAGCTGTTTTTT
cdr3_aa: CASDSASGANTGELFF

d_call: -
j_call: TRBJ2-3
v_call: TRBV5-1
clone_size: -
cdr3_nt: TGCGCCAGCAGCACTGCCTCAGGTACAGATACGCAGTATTTT
cdr3_aa: CASSTASGTDTQYF

d_call: -
j_call: TRBJ1-1
v_call: TRBV2
clone_size: -
cdr3_nt: TGTGCCAGCAGTGTATCGAACACTGAAGCTTTCTTT
cdr3_aa: CASSVSNTEAFF

d_call: TRBD2
j_call: TRBJ2-7
v_call: TRBV27
clone_size: -
cdr3_nt: TGTGCCAGCAATTCAGCCGGGGCGGGGGCCTACGAGCAGTACTTC
cdr3_aa: CASNSAGAGAYEQYF

d_call: TRBD2
j_call: TRBJ2-2
v_call: TRBV11-2
clone_size: -
cdr3_nt: TGTGCCAGCATTCGGGAGGGACAGAACACCGGGGAGCTGTTTTTT
cdr3_aa: CASIREGQNTGELFF

d_call: TRBD1
j_call: TRBJ1-2
v_call: TRBV5-4
clone_size: -
cdr3_nt: TGTGCCAGCAGCTGGACCGGGACAGGCTATGGCTACACCTTC
cdr3_aa: CASSWTGTGYGYTF

d_call: -
j_call: TRBJ1-5
v_call: TRBV6-1
clone_size: -
cdr3_nt: TGTGCCAGCAGTGTGGGGGGGAATCAGCCCCAGCATTTT
cdr3_aa: CASSVGGNQPQHF

d_call: TRBD2
j_call: TRBJ2-1
v_call: TRBV6-1
clone_size: -
cdr3_nt: TGTGCCAGTTGGAGGGGGACTAGCGGGAGCTGGGAGCAGTTCTTC
cdr3_aa: CASWRGTSGSWEQFF

d_call: -
j_call: TRBJ2-3
v_call: TRBV4-1
clone_size: -
cdr3_nt: TGCGCCAGCAGCCAAGGCGGAGGACGCTCGGTGGCAGATACGCAGTATTTT
cdr3_aa: CASSQGGGRSVADTQYF

d_call: -
j_call: TRBJ1-2
v_call: TRBV6-1
clone_size: -
cdr3_nt: TGTGCCAGCAGTGGGGACACCATTCTCATCTATGGCTACACCTTC
cdr3_aa: CASSGDTILIYGYTF

d_call: -
j_call: TRBJ1-1
v_call: TRBV2
clone_size: -
cdr3_nt: TGTGCCAGCAGTGGTTCGGGCACTGAAGCTTTCTTT
cdr3_aa: CASSGSGTEAFF

d_call: -
j_call: TRBJ2-1
v_call: TRBV7-2
clone_size: -
cdr3_nt: TGTGCCAGCAGCTTAGAGGCGGGGCTCTACAATGAGCAGTTCTTC
cdr3_aa: CASSLEAGLYNEQFF

d_call: -
j_call: TRBJ2-3
v_call: TRBV28
clone_size: -
cdr3_nt: TGTGCCAGCAGGCTTCAAACTACAGGGAGCCTGCGCACAGATACGCAGTATTTT
cdr3_aa: CASRLQTTGSLRTDTQYF

d_call: TRBD2
j_call: TRBJ2-7
v_call: TRBV11-2
clone_size: -
cdr3_nt: TGTGCCAGCAGCTTAAGCAGCGGGGGGTACGAGCAGTACTTC
cdr3_aa: CASSLSSGGYEQYF

d_call: TRBD2
j_call: TRBJ2-5
v_call: TRBV5-4
clone_size: -
cdr3_nt: TGTGCCAGCACTAGCGGGCAGACCCAGTACTTC
cdr3_aa: CASTSGQTQYF

d_call: -
j_call: TRBJ2-7
v_call: TRBV6-5
clone_size: -
cdr3_nt: TGTGCCAGCAGTTACTCGACGGCTGACAGGGAGCAGTACTTC
cdr3_aa: CASSYSTADREQYF

d_call: TRBD1
j_call: TRBJ1-4
v_call: TRBV28
clone_size: once
cdr3_nt: TGTGCCAGCAGTCGGACAGGGAAAACAACTAATGAAAAACTGTTTTTT
cdr3_aa: CASSRTGKTTNEKLFF

d_call: -
j_call: TRBJ2-6
v_call: TRBV27
clone_size: -
cdr3_nt: TGTGCCAGCAGTCACCGTGGCGGCGGGGCCAACGTCCTGACTTTC
cdr3_aa: CASSHRGGGANVLTF

d_call: -
j_call: TRBJ2-5
v_call: TRBV9
clone_size: -
cdr3_nt: TGTGCCAGCAGCGTAGATGGGGACTTAGCAGTTGGGACCCAGTACTTC
cdr3_aa: CASSVDGDLAVGTQYF

d_call: -
j_call: TRBJ2-7
v_call: TRBV10-1
clone_size: once
cdr3_nt: TGCGCCAGCAGCCGTACAGGGTCCTACGAGCAGTACTTC
cdr3_aa: CASSRTGSYEQYF

d_call: -
j_call: TRBJ1-2
v_call: TRBV30
clone_size: -
cdr3_nt: TGTGCCTGGAAAATGACAGGATCCTATGGCTACACCTTC
cdr3_aa: CAWKMTGSYGYTF

d_call: -
j_call: TRBJ1-2
v_call: TRBV6-5
clone_size: -
cdr3_nt: TGTGCCAGCAGTCCCGAGGCGCCCTATGGCTACACCTTC
cdr3_aa: CASSPEAPYGYTF

d_call: TRBD2
j_call: TRBJ2-7
v_call: TRBV6-4
clone_size: -
cdr3_nt: TGTGCCAGCATTCAGCATCGGGTAGCGGGAGAGGGCCCCTACGAGCAGTACTTC
cdr3_aa: CASIQHRVAGEGPYEQYF

d_call: -
j_call: TRBJ2-2
v_call: TRBV28
clone_size: -
cdr3_nt: TGTGCCAGCGGGTCGGGGGGCGCGAGCACCGGGGAGCTGTTTTTT
cdr3_aa: CASGSGGASTGELFF

d_call: -
j_call: TRBJ1-1
v_call: TRBV7-9
clone_size: few
cdr3_nt: TGTGCCAGCGGGCGGGACCCCACACAGAACACTGAAGCTTTCTTT
cdr3_aa: CASGRDPTQNTEAFF

d_call: -
j_call: TRBJ2-3
v_call: TRBV2
clone_size: -
cdr3_nt: TGTGCCAGCAGTGGAGTGGGTCAGGGGGATACGCAGTATTTT
cdr3_aa: CASSGVGQGDTQYF

d_call: -
j_call: TRBJ2-1
v_call: TRBV5-1
clone_size: -
cdr3_nt: TGCGCCAGCACCACTCCAGGGTCCTACAATGAGCAGTTCTTC
cdr3_aa: CASTTPGSYNEQFF

d_call: -
j_call: TRBJ1-1
v_call: TRBV28
clone_size: -
cdr3_nt: TGTGCCAGCAGTTTGTCAGGGCACCGCACTGAAGCTTTCTTT
cdr3_aa: CASSLSGHRTEAFF

d_call: TRBD1
j_call: TRBJ2-7
v_call: TRBV5-1
clone_size: -
cdr3_nt: TGCGCCAGCAGCCTCGGGACAGGTCCATACGAGCAGTACTTC
cdr3_aa: CASSLGTGPYEQYF

d_call: -
j_call: TRBJ1-1
v_call: TRBV5-4
clone_size: -
cdr3_nt: TGTGCCAGCAGCTTGGAAGCAAACACTGAAGCTTTCTTT
cdr3_aa: CASSLEANTEAFF

d_call: TRBD1
j_call: TRBJ2-3
v_call: TRBV11-1
clone_size: -
cdr3_nt: TGTGCCAGCAGCTTAGAGGGACCGGGACAGGTCAGGGTGCAGTATTTT
cdr3_aa: CASSLEGPGQVRVQYF

d_call: TRBD1
j_call: TRBJ2-3
v_call: TRBV30
clone_size: -
cdr3_nt: TGTGCCTGGAAAGTAAGGGGGCAAGTAGATACGCAGTATTTT
cdr3_aa: CAWKVRGQVDTQYF

d_call: -
j_call: TRBJ2-6
v_call: TRBV4-1
clone_size: -
cdr3_nt: TGCGCCAGCAGCCATACAGGGTTAGGGGCCAACGTCCTGACTTTC
cdr3_aa: CASSHTGLGANVLTF

d_call: TRBD2
j_call: TRBJ2-1
v_call: TRBV15
clone_size: -
cdr3_nt: TGTGCCACCAGCAGGGGACTAGAATTACATGAGCAGTTCTTC
cdr3_aa: CATSRGLELHEQFF